This TCR beta chain was sequenced during a study of technical replicates of blood from four donors. Points on this clone: The identical CDR3 is also encoded by other nucleotide sequences in the sample.

Germline assignment: CDR1 SGHRS and CDR2 YFSETQ. V lost 0 bases, J lost 5 bases, and 11 bases lay in between. The CDR3 length is 14 residues. Generated by immunoSEQ multiplex PCR, the TCRdb table keeps only in-frame clones and is missing some. The sample lists about 56,000 clones, 90% to 95% occurring once. This receptor was taken from a human donor in good health. Some clones in this sample may be carry-over from other donors' samples. The V and J genes are TRBV5-1 and TRBJ2-5, with D possibly being TRBD1 (6 bases). The sample consisted of PBMCs. CDR3 in DNA: TGCGCCAGCAGCTTGGAAGGGGGTCGGGAGACCCAGTACTTC. This encodes CASSLEGGRETQYF.